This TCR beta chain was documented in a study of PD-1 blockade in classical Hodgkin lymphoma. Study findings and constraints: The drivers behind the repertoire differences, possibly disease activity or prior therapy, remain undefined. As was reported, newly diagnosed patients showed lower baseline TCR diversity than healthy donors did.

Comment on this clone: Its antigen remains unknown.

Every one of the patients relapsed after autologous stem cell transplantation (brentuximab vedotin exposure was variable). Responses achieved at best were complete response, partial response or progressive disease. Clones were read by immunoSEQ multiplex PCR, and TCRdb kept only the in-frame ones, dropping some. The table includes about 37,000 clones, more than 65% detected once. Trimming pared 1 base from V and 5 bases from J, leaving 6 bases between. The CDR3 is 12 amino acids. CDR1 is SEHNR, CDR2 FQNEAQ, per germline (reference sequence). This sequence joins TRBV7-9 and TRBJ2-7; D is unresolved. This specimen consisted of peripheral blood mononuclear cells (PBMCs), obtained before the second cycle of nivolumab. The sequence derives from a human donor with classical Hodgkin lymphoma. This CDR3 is CASSLDSNEQYF. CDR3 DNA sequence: TGTGCCAGCAGCTTAGACAGCAACGAGCAGTACTTC.